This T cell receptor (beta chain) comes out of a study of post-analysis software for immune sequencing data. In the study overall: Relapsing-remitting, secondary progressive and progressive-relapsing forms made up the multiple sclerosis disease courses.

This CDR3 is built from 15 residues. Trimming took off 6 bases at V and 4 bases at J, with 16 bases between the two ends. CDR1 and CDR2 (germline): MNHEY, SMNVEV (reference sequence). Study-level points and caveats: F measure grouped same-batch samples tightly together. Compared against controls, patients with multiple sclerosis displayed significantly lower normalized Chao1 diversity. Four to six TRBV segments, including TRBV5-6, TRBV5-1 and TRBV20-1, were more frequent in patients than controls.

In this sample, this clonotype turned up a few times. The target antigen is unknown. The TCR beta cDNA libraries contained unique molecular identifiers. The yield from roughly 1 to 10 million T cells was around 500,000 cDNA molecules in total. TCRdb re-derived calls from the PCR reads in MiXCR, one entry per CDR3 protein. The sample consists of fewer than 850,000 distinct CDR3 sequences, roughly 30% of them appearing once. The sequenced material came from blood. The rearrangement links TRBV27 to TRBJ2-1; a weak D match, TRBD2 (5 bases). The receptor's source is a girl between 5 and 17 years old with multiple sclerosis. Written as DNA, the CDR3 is TGTGCCAGCAGCCTAGCCGGTATAGGATACAATGAGCAGTTCTTC. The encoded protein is CASSLAGIGYNEQFF.